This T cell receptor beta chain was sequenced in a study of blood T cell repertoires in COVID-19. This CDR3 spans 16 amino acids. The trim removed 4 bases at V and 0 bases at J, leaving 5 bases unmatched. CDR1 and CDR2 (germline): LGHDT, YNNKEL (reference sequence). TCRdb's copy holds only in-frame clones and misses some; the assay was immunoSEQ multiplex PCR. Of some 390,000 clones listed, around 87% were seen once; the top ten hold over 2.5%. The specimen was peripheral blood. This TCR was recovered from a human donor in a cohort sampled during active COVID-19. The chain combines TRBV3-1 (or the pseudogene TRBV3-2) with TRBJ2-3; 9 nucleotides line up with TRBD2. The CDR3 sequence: CASSLPLAGSTDTQYF. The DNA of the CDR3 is TGTGCCAGCAGCCTTCCTCTAGCGGGAAGCACAGATACGCAGTATTTT.